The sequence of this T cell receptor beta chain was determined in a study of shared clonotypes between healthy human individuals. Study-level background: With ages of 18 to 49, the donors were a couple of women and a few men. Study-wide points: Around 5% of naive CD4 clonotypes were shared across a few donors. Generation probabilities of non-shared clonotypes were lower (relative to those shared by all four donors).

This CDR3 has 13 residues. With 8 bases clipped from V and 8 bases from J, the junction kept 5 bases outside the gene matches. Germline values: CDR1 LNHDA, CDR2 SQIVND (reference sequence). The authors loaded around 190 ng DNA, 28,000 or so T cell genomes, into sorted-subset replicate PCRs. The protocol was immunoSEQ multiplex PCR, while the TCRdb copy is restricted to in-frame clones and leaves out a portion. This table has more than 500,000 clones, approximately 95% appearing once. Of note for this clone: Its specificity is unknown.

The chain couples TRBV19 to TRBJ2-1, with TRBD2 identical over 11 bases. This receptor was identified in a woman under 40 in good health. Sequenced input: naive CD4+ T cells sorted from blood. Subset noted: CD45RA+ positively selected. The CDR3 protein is CASAGLAVDEQFF. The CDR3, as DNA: TGTGCCAGTGCGGGACTAGCGGTCGATGAGCAGTTCTTC.